The present T cell receptor beta chain was sequenced within a study of T-cell memory formation after mild COVID-19 (dated by TCRdb to about 2021). Some background on the complete study: Most TCR sequence clusters were specific to one of the two donors. The cohort comprised two young, previously healthy adult volunteers, one female and one male. In a couple of donors, T-cell clones that expanded and contracted after mild COVID-19 were tracked by sequencing TCRalpha and TCRbeta repertoires over time. Findings and caveats that apply to the study as a whole: The second-wave clones that peaked on day 37 were not confirmed to be SARS-CoV-2 specific. Contracting CD4+ clones turned up mainly in the CM and EM memory subsets, whereas EMRA was where CD8+ clones were enriched. The study included only a couple of mild cases, and larger cohorts that include severe cases with pre-infection samples were judged to be necessary. Some responding clones were found in pre-infection memory, which suggests that pre-existing cross-reactive memory T cells took part in the SARS-CoV-2 response. Balanced CD4/CD8 phenotypes were observed for clones contracting from day 15 to 85, whereas a bias towards CD4+ was observed for a second wave of clones expanding from day 15 to 37.

This clonotype was seen more than once but under ten times. The clone's antigen remains unknown. No quality values exist for individual bases; no much larger clone is one base distant. PBMCs were isolated by Ficoll-Paque density gradient centrifugation. The germline V gene provides CDR1 SGHNT and CDR2 YENEEA. Relative to germline, V is 2 bases shorter and J is 7 bases shorter, with 19 bases between their ends. From the cysteine up to the phenylalanine, the CDR3 has a length of 16 residues. Only CDR3 DNA remains: 48 bases, in frame from the first base. These reads were obtained on an Illumina NovaSeq 6000. cDNA libraries for TCRalpha and TCRbeta were prepared by 5'RACE using constant-segment primers, with sample barcodes and unique molecular identifiers added. Trizol reagent was used to extract RNA from every sample. Library amplification was performed in two PCR steps, and a second sample barcode and Illumina TruSeq adapters were introduced in the second step. Sequencing of the libraries was done on an Illumina NovaSeq, producing 2 x 150 bp paired-end reads. On the authors' methods: With migec v1.2.7, reads were demultiplexed and then collapsed into UMI-guided consensus sequences. With mixcr v2.1.11, UMI consensuses were aligned to TRA and TRB V and J templates and assembled into clonotypes. A clonotype was counted as expanded or contracted only when both edgeR and NoisET called the clonotype significant, with the noise models trained on biological replicates. For edgeR calls, the cutoffs were a false discovery rate-adjusted p below 0.01 and a log2 fold-change threshold of 1. As an exploratory analysis of dynamics, max-normalized trajectories of the 1000 most abundant clonotypes were examined by PCA with hierarchical clustering. Each responding clone was given a CD4 or CD8 phenotype based on the CD4+ and CD8+ repertoires, which had been sequenced separately. TCRdb trimmed public reads at Q25 via fastp, called clones via MiXCR and kept in-frame beta chains. Merged by CDR3 protein, the rows form single entries marked with the most common genes and DNA. TCRdb's processing, not the authors', yielded these V and J calls. The sample table holds around 140,000 distinct CDR3 sequences, of which about 6.1% were seen once. The ten largest clonotypes hold about 2% of the sample.

This receptor chain uses TRBV11-3 and TRBJ2-3; the D gene is perhaps TRBD1 or TRBD2, each of them matching over 5 bases. What was sequenced was PBMCs or a T cell subset sorted from them (not recorded which). The receptor comes from an adult woman who had mild COVID-19 (a few samples of this study predate the infection). The sample titles of this study are shuffled in the database, so cell type and time point are left out; the donor was told from shared clones. CDR3 reads: CASSLREGTGSNTQYF. The base sequence is TGTGCCAGCAGCTTAAGAGAGGGGACGGGATCTAATACGCAGTATTTT.